The clone carrying this TCR beta chain was detected once. One end of the junction varies from germline; a read error may be responsible. The CDR3 has 14 amino acids. Germline loops: CDR1 SGHAT, CDR2 FQNNGV. The sample belongs to a study of tumor and adjacent non-tumor tissue in lung cancer. The library came from three nested PCR rounds adapted from ARM-PCR protocols. Each CDR3 protein is one row after TCRdb ran MiXCR on the multiplex PCR reads. This table has some 100,000 distinct CDR3 sequences, 60% to 80% appearing once. RNA was extracted from bulk tissue without any cell sorting. Material for sequencing was lung tumor tissue. The receptor comes from a woman aged 60-75 years with non-small cell lung cancer. J is TRBJ2-2 and V is TRBV11-2; the match to TRBD2 covers 7 bases. CDR3 residues: CASTLGLVSGELFF. In nucleotides, the CDR3 is TGTGCCAGCACCCTCGGACTAGTTTCCGGGGAACTGTTTTTT.